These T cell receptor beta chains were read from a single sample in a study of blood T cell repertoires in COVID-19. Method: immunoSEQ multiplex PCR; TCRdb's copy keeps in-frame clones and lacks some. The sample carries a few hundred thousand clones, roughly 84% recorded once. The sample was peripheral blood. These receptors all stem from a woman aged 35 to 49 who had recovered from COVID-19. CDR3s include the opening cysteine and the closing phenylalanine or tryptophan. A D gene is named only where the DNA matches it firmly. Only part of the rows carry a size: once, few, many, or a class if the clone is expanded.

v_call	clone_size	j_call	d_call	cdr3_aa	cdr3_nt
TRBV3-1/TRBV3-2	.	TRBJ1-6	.	CASSQGALTAYSPLHF	TGTGCCAGCAGCCAGGGGGCCTTAACCGCCTATTCACCCCTCCACTTT
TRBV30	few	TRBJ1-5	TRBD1	CAWNAGQAHQPQHF	TGTGCCTGGAACGCGGGACAGGCCCATCAGCCCCAGCATTTT
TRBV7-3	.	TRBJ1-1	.	CASSLIPTVGTEAFF	TGTGCCAGCAGCTTAATCCCGACAGTCGGCACTGAAGCTTTCTTT
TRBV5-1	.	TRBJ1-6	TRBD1	CASSSPETGLDSPLHF	TGCGCCAGCAGCTCTCCCGAGACAGGGTTAGACTCACCCCTCCACTTT
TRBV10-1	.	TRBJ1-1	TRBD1	CASSLPGGTEAFF	TGCGCCAGCAGTCTCCCAGGGGGCACTGAAGCTTTCTTT
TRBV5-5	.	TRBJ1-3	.	CASSLEEPRAGNTIYF	TGTGCCAGCAGCTTGGAGGAGCCCCGTGCTGGAAACACCATATATTTT
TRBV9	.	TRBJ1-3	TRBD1	CASSATGYSGNTIYF	TGTGCCAGCAGCGCGACAGGGTACTCTGGAAACACCATATATTTT
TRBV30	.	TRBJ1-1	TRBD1	CAWSEEQGRNTEAFF	TGTGCCTGGAGTGAGGAACAGGGGAGGAACACTGAAGCTTTCTTT
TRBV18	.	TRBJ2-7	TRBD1	CASSLSPGQGAEGEQYF	TGTGCCAGCTCACTAAGCCCGGGACAGGGGGCTGAGGGCGAGCAGTACTTC
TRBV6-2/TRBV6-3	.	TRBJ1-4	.	CASSYPNNPGHGNEKLFF	TGTGCCAGCAGTTACCCTAACAACCCGGGACATGGTAATGAAAAACTGTTTTTT
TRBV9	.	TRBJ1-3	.	CASSVEEAGFHTIYF	TGTGCCAGCAGCGTAGAGGAGGCAGGATTTCACACCATATATTTT
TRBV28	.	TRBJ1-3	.	CASSRDAGNTIYF	TGTGCCAGCAGCCGAGATGCTGGAAACACCATATATTTT
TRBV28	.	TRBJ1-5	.	CASRAYRVGLSNQPQHF	TGTGCCAGCAGGGCCTACAGGGTTGGCTTGAGCAATCAGCCCCAGCATTTT
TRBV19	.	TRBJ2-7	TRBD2	CASSIGAGAVYEQYF	TGTGCCAGTAGTATAGGAGCGGGGGCCGTCTACGAACAGTACTTC
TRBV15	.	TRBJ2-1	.	CATNSPSSYNEQFF	TGTGCCACCAACAGCCCTAGCTCCTACAATGAGCAGTTCTTC
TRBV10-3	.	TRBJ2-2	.	CAISRIADANTGELFF	TGTGCCATCTCCAGAATAGCGGACGCGAACACCGGGGAGCTGTTTTTT
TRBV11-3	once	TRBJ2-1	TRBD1	CASSHRGQSSYNEQFF	TGTGCCAGCAGCCACCGGGGACAGAGCTCCTACAATGAGCAGTTCTTC
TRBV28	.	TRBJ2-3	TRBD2	CASSLPGTSGGTQYF	TGTGCCAGCAGTTTGCCAGGGACTAGCGGGGGAACGCAGTATTTT
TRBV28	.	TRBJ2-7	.	CASSPPQYEQYF	TGTGCCAGCAGTCCCCCCCAATACGAGCAGTACTTC
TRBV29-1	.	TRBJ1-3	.	CSVEPDSSGNTIYF	TGCAGCGTTGAACCTGACAGCTCTGGAAACACCATATATTTT
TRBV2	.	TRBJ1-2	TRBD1	CASSNRRTGEGYTF	TGTGCCAGCAGTAATCGGCGTACAGGGGAGGGCTACACCTTC
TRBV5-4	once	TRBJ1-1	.	CASSLAQGQAFF	TGTGCCAGCAGCTTGGCTCAGGGGCAAGCTTTCTTT
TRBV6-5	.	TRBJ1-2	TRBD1	CASSLRQGMDGYTF	TGTGCCAGCAGTCTCCGACAGGGGATGGATGGCTACACCTTC
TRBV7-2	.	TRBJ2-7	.	CASSPPGFYEQYF	TGTGCCAGCAGCCCACCGGGATTCTACGAGCAGTACTTC
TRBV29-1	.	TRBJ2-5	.	CSVGPAGNQETQYF	TGCAGCGTTGGCCCCGCGGGGAACCAAGAGACCCAGTACTTC
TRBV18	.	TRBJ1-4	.	CASSPRDQALNEKLFF	TGTGCCAGCTCACCCAGGGATCAAGCCCTTAATGAAAAACTGTTTTTT
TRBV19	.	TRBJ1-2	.	CASCPGGAGDYGYTF	TGTGCCTCGTGTCCCGGGGGCGCGGGAGACTATGGCTACACCTTC
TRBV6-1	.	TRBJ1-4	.	CASTEHQGRPNEKLFF	TGTGCCAGCACTGAGCACCAGGGGCGCCCAAATGAAAAACTGTTTTTT
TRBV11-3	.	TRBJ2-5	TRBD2	CASSFITSGGEETQYF	TGTGCCAGCAGCTTTATCACTAGCGGGGGTGAAGAGACCCAGTACTTC
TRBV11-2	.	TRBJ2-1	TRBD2	CASKRWGGYNEQFF	TGTGCCAGTAAGCGTTGGGGGGGATACAATGAGCAGTTCTTC
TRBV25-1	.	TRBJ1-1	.	CASSTQGGEAFF	TGTGCCAGCAGTACCCAGGGTGGGGAAGCTTTCTTT
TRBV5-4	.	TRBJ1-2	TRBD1	CASSREGQGGGYTF	TGTGCCAGCAGCCGGGAGGGACAGGGTGGTGGCTACACCTTC
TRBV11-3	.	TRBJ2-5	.	CASSLMTGTWETQYF	TGTGCCAGCAGCCTAATGACAGGGACTTGGGAGACCCAGTACTTC
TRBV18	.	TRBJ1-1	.	CASSPRDSSLNTEAFF	TGTGCCAGCTCCCCCCGAGACAGTAGCCTGAACACTGAAGCTTTCTTT
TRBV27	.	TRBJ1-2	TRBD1	CASSTTGTGKVANYGYTF	TGTGCCAGCAGTACAACCGGGACAGGGAAGGTTGCTAACTATGGCTACACCTTC
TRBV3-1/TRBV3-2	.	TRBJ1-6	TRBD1	CASSPTGGAGSPLHF	TGTGCCAGCAGCCCGACAGGGGGCGCGGGTTCACCCCTCCACTTT
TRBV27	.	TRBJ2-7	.	CASSFGTTYEQYF	TGTGCCAGCAGTTTTGGGACAACGTACGAGCAGTACTTC
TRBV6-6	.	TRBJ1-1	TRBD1	CASSYPQGADTEAFF	TGTGCCAGCAGTTATCCCCAGGGGGCTGACACTGAAGCTTTCTTT
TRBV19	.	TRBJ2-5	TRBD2	CASSLRTSGVETQYF	TGTGCCAGTAGCCTTAGGACTAGCGGGGTAGAGACCCAGTACTTC
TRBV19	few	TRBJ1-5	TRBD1	CASSTLGQGVNQPQHF	TGTGCCAGTAGTACCTTGGGACAGGGTGTGAATCAGCCCCAGCATTTT